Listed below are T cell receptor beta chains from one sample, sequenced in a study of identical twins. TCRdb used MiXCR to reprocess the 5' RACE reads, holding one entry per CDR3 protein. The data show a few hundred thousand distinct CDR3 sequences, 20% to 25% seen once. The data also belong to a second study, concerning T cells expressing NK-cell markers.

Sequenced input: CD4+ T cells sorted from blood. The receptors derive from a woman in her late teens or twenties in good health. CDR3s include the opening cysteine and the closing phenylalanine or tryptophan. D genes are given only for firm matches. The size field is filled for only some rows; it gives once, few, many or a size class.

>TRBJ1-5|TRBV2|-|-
CASSRDGRSNQPQHF
TGTGCCAGCAGCCGCGACGGGAGGAGCAATCAGCCCCAGCATTTT
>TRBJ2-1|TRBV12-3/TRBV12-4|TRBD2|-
CASSFERGEFF
TGTGCCAGCAGTTTTGAGCGGGGCGAGTTCTTC
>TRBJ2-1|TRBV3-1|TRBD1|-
CASSETGLYNEQFF
TGTGCCAGCAGCGAGACAGGGCTCTACAATGAGCAGTTCTTC
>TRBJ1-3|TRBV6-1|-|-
CASSLGRPFSGNTIYF
TGTGCCAGCAGTCTCGGACGCCCTTTCTCTGGAAACACCATATATTTT
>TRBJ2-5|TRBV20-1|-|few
CSARGDVWETQYF
TGCAGTGCTAGGGGGGACGTATGGGAGACCCAGTACTTC
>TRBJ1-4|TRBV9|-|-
CASSWGTQDEKLFF
TGTGCCAGCAGTTGGGGGACACAGGATGAAAAACTGTTTTTT
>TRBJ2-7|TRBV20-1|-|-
CSARGERVAYEQYF
TGCAGTGCTAGAGGGGAGAGGGTAGCCTACGAGCAGTACTTC
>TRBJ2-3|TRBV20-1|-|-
CSARDGTTVSTDTQYF
TGCAGTGCTAGAGATGGTACGACGGTGAGCACAGATACGCAGTATTTT
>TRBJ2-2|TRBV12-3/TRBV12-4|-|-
CASSLDRQGLNTGELFF
TGTGCCAGCAGTTTAGACCGACAGGGACTAAACACCGGGGAGCTGTTTTTT
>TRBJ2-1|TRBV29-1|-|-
CSVITGSRSYNEQFF
TGCAGCGTTATCACGGGTTCCCGCTCCTACAATGAGCAGTTCTTC
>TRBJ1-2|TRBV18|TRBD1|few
CASSSTGDGYTF
TGTGCCAGCTCTTCTACAGGGGATGGCTACACCTTC
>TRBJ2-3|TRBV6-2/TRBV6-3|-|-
CASSYPAYGLYF
TGTGCCAGCAGTTACCCGGCGTATGGTTTGTATTTT
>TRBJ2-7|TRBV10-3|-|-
CAISPIDGIEQYF
TGTGCCATCAGCCCAATCGATGGAATCGAGCAGTACTTC